This T cell receptor beta chain was documented in a study of blood T cell repertoires in COVID-19. Study-level information: The United States, Italy and Spain were the sources of the acute and convalescent COVID-19 samples. Nucleic acid was either cDNA or gDNA, and it came from T cells, B-cell-depleted T cells, or PBMCs.

Recovered participants had two consecutive negative NP/OP PCR tests, healthcare professional clearance, or symptom resolution. In the study's own analysis: Reference gene primers were amplified, and this amplification served to estimate nucleated cell counts. Only in-frame clones appear in the TCRdb table, and some are missing; sequencing was by immunoSEQ multiplex PCR. The DNA was the basis for D and trimming; V, J and clone size are from that table. This sample has under 350,000 clones, with roughly 90% found just once. V shed 5 bases and J shed 11 bases, with 20 bases lying between them. The CDR3 length is 14 residues. Germline V gene lookup returns CDR1 SGHVS and CDR2 FNYEAQ.

The V call is TRBV7-6, the J call TRBJ2-3, with TRBD2 as a possible D gene (6 bases). Source material: PBMCs or T cells enriched from blood (not recorded which). The receptor's source is a woman aged 60 to 75 who had recovered from COVID-19. In nucleotides, the CDR3 is TGTGCCAGCAGCAAAAGGGACTCCCTAGGAGAGCAGTATTTT. Translating gives CASSKRDSLGEQYF.